Reported below is one T cell receptor (beta chain). This entry belongs to a study of blood T cell repertoires in COVID-19. Study-level information: Both acute and convalescent COVID-19 samples were obtained from the United States, Italy and Spain.

Participants, roughly 18 to 100 years old, spanned under 25 US areas. Symptom resolution, clearance, or two negative PCRs marked the recovered donors of Cohort 3. V shed 4 bases and J 5 bases; nucleotides not matched to a gene: 0. The CDR3 is 13 residues long. The germline CDR1 and CDR2 sequences are LNHDA and SQIVND (reference sequence). In the source study's methods: Quantification of nucleated cells was approximated via reference gene primer amplification. Method: immunoSEQ multiplex PCR; TCRdb's copy keeps in-frame clones and lacks some. V and J calls and clone size are those listed in that table; D and trimming were worked out from the DNA. The sample has around 230,000 clones, 88% seen once.

V gene TRBV19 combines with J gene TRBJ1-5, with 9 bases fitting TRBD1. The sequencing input was PBMCs or T cells enriched from blood (not recorded which). The TCR sequence derives from a woman in her thirties who had recovered from COVID-19. The CDR3 loop reads CASSRDRDQPQHF. CDR3 nucleotide sequence: TGTGCCAGTAGTAGGGACAGGGATCAGCCCCAGCATTTT.